Included here is one TCR beta chain sequence, with context. Its target antigen remains unknown. Base quality data are lacking; no much larger clone is found one base away. The record originates from a study of blood T cell repertoires in COVID-19 (dated by TCRdb to about 2020). Notes on the research overall: The collaborator samples originated in the United States, Italy and Spain and spanned the acute and convalescent phases of COVID-19. The dataset comprised deeply sampled blood TCRbeta repertoires from subjects exposed to, actively infected with, or recovered from COVID-19. Samples were obtained from the ongoing ImmuneRACE study (first 160 participants) and from roughly 1,300 subjects provided by 6 global collaborators. Where HLA class I and class II types were available, the types were taken from metadata supplied by the sample provider, not from assay-based typing. The repertoires were released in a freely available public database meant as a resource for research on the immune response to SARS-CoV-2. The prospective study material was composed of cDNA or gDNA derived from T cells, B-cell-depleted T cells, or PBMCs. Nearly every sample came with metadata listing a de-identified subject ID, COVID-19 status, age in years and sex. Broad study findings and their caveats: Clinical and demographic metadata were provided uncurated, with the amount varying by source and participant.

Taken from the germline V gene, the CDR1 and CDR2 loops are SNHLY and FYNNEI. Counted from cysteine to phenylalanine, this CDR3 has 14 amino acids. The read is trimmed to its CDR3 DNA, 42 bases read in frame from base 1. V loses 6 bases at its end and J loses 7 bases; junction bases beyond the gene matches: 4. The immunoSEQ Assay, a bias-controlled multiplex PCR, was used to amplify TCRbeta CDR3 regions from genomic DNA. The study's processing was this. Within the assay, amplification of reference gene primers was used to estimate how many nucleated cells each sample contained. To quantify the absolute abundance of each unique TCRbeta CDR3 rearrangement, sequence reads were collapsed and filtered. For each sample, productive Simpson clonality was calculated as the square root of Simpson's diversity index across productive rearrangements. Not all clones reach the TCRdb copy of this immuneACCESS table, which keeps in-frame sequences only. Checked studies attribute under half of the gap to unresolved V genes and leave the rest unexplained. V, J and clone size reflect that table, while D and trimming were determined from the DNA. Across this sample there are roughly 280,000 clones, with approximately 90% seen only once. The ten largest clonotypes hold 2% to 3% of the sample.

Participants in the prospective study were enrolled through a virtual design, were aged about 18 to 89 years, and lived in 20 to 30 United States geographic areas. In the prospective study, cohorts were assigned on the basis of participant-reported clinical history obtained from a screening survey and a study questionnaire. ImmuneRACE Cohort 3 recovered participants were defined by two consecutive negative NP/OP PCR tests, healthcare professional clearance, or symptom resolution. In the prospective study, whole blood, serum and a nasopharyngeal or oropharyngeal swab were collected from each participant by mobile phlebotomists. Participants in the prospective study had the option to provide additional blood draws and questionnaires over a roughly 2-month period. Prospective study blood samples were shipped either frozen or at room temperature before DNA extraction.

The source is a woman aged 18-29 years who had recovered from COVID-19. The receptor chain draws on TRBV2 and TRBJ1-6; 9 of the junction bases match TRBD1. Input material: PBMCs or T cells enriched from blood (not recorded which). The CDR3 region: CASSTTGGNSPLHF. Read as DNA, the sequence is TGTGCCAGCAGCACGACAGGGGGAAATTCACCCCTCCACTTT. The entire variable domain, with the stretches around the CDR3 drawn from the reference TRBV2 and TRBJ1-6 proteins, is EPEVTQTPSHQVTQMGQEVILRCVPISNHLYFYWYRQILGQKVEFLVSFYNNEISEKSEIFDDQFSVERPDGSNFTLKIRSTKLEDSAMYFCASSTTGGNSPLHFGNGTRLTVT.